These T cell receptor beta chains were read from a single sample in a study of beta chain features in type 1 diabetes. Clones were sequenced by immunoSEQ multiplex PCR, and TCRdb holds only the in-frame ones, with some missing. The sample consists of about 320,000 clones, around 15% of them appearing once. Sequencing was done on a sample of central memory CD4+ T cells from blood. These receptors were collected from a man aged 25 to 40 in good health. Both conserved end residues are part of each CDR3. Each record gives: V gene, CDR3 protein.

V: TRBV15
CDR3: CATSRDRQPDTQYF

V: TRBV7-9
CDR3: CASSLGSQRGEQFF

V: TRBV7-2
CDR3: CASSVRSGTSGHNEQFF

V: TRBV9
CDR3: CASRAGDYNEQFF

V: TRBV9
CDR3: CASSVAEGALTF

V: TRBV5-5
CDR3: CASSLRWSDTEAFF

V: TRBV18
CDR3: CASSARGQAVRNEQFF

V: TRBV6-6
CDR3: CASSYTSENTEAFF

V: TRBV29-1
CDR3: CSVTPRAGGQETQYF

V: TRBV7-2
CDR3: CASSLSRGRPQHF

V: TRBV7-2
CDR3: CASSQRQGLYEQYF

V: TRBV4-3
CDR3: CASSQGRGGAYEQYF

V: TRBV10-3
CDR3: CAISESGRSEPGSQHF

V: TRBV7-2
CDR3: CASSREARVIQYF

V: TRBV19
CDR3: CASSNLGLQARAFF

V: TRBV5-1
CDR3: CASSLTPGGNTIYF

V: TRBV10-1
CDR3: CASKGTIIQETQYF

V: TRBV6-1
CDR3: CASRDKLSNQPQHF

V: TRBV6-5
CDR3: CASGPPSNYGYTF

V: TRBV6-5
CDR3: CASSEIGVSYEQYF